The 18 T cell receptor beta chains listed next were all sequenced from one sample in a study of tumor and adjacent non-tumor tissue in lung cancer. A modified ARM-PCR protocol with three rounds of nested PCR amplified TCRbeta. TCRdb called the multiplex PCR reads again in MiXCR, with one record for every CDR3 protein. The sample shows about 120,000 distinct CDR3 sequences, 75% to 90% of them seen only once. The template was RNA from unsorted bulk tissue. Sequencing was performed on lung tumor tissue. The receptors originated from a man in his 70s with non-small cell lung cancer.

Notes on this clonotype: One junction end disagrees with the germline gene, perhaps due to a read error. This chain links TRBV11-3 with TRBJ2-5, with unresolved D. This CDR3 is 15 amino acids long. Germline CDR1 is SGHNT and CDR2 is YENEEA. The CDR3 region has the DNA TGTGCCAGAAGCTTAGGGATTAGTCTGGACGAGAGCCAGTACTTT. Translated: CARSLGISLDESQYF.

Concerning this clonotype: Because the CDR3 is missing its conserved closing phenylalanine or tryptophan, this is likely a read error. The V and J genes are TRBV29-1 and TRBJ1-2, with TRBD1 identical over 7 bases. The germline gives CDR1 SQVTM, CDR2 ANQGSEA. V gave up 6 bases and J gave up 8 bases; unmatched junction bases: 12. CDR3 size: 13 residues. CDR3 nucleotide sequence: TGCAGCGTGGAATATAGAGGGGGCGGCGGCTACACCATC. Its protein product is CSVEYRGGGGYTI.

This clonotype ranks as large. The V call is TRBV5-5, the J call TRBJ1-1; 8 bases align to TRBD1. V lost 6 bases to trimming and J lost 4 bases; unmatched junction nucleotides: 8. This CDR3 region has 14 residues. Germline V gene sequence: CDR1 SGHKS, CDR2 YYEKEE (reference sequence). CDR3 nucleotides: TGTGCCAGCACGGGACAGGTCCGGGGCACTGAAGCTTTCTTT. This encodes CASTGQVRGTEAFF.

For this clonotype: Relative to the germline gene, one junction end is altered; a read error may explain this. J is TRBJ2-7 and V is TRBV11-3; D remains unclear. The CDR3 extends over 15 amino acids. Germline V gene lookup returns CDR1 SGHNT and CDR2 YENEEA. In DNA, the CDR3 is TGTGCCAGCAGCCCGATGGCAGTTTCCGTGTACGAACAGCACTTC. Translated: CASSPMAVSVYEQHF. Combining the CDR3 with reference TRBV11-3 and TRBJ2-7 gives the whole variable domain EAGVVQSPRYKIIEKKQPVAFWCNPISGHNTLYWYLQNLGQGPELLIRYENEEAVDDSQLPKDRFSAERLKGVDSTLKIQPAELGDSAVYLCASSPMAVSVYEQHFGPGTRLTVT.

This clonotype was seen ten or more times. This chain uses TRBV28 with TRBJ2-1; D is unclear. The CDR3 contains 14 residues. Trimming removed 5 bases from V and 9 bases from J, with 17 bases in between. Germline assignment: CDR1 MDHEN and CDR2 SYDVKM. Here the CDR3 reads CASSLTLLDPEQFF. The CDR3 DNA is TGTGCCAGCAGTCTAACCCTTTTGGATCCTGAGCAGTTCTTC.

About this clonotype itself: A much larger clone differs by one base, so this may be a read error. The V gene is TRBV5-1, the J gene TRBJ2-5; tentatively, D is TRBD1 (5 bases). This CDR3 is 14 amino acids long. Germline V gives CDR1 SGHRS, CDR2 YFSETQ. Deletions cut 5 bases from V and 0 bases from J, with 11 bases between. The DNA of the CDR3 is TGCGCCAGCAGACTGGACACTTACCAAGAGACCCAGTACTTC. This codes for CASRLDTYQETQYF.

This clonotype was seen repeatedly, ten times or more. This chain uses TRBV4-1 with TRBJ2-1; 10 bases line up with TRBD2. Germline lookup yields CDR1 MGHRA and CDR2 YSYEKL. V dropped 10 bases and J dropped 2; count of bases not matched to a gene: 11. The CDR3 has 16 residues. The CDR3 here is CAISLSLAGAYNEQFF. The CDR3, as DNA: TGCGCCATCTCACTCTCTCTAGCGGGAGCCTACAATGAGCAGTTCTTC.

V gene TRBV11-2 combines with J gene TRBJ1-4; a weak D match, TRBD1 (6 bases). V was cut by 5 bases and J by 4 bases, with 14 bases left in between. CDR3 length equals 15 residues. CDR1 is SGHAT and CDR2 is FQNNGV in the germline V gene. The CDR3 is CASSRNGTYNEKLFF. The CDR3 nucleotides read TGTGCCAGCAGCAGAAATGGGACATATAATGAAAAACTGTTTTTT.

The chain recombines TRBV11-2 with TRBJ2-2; the D call may be TRBD1 or TRBD2 (7 bases each). The CDR3 has 16 amino acids. Germline V CDR1 and CDR2: SGHAT, FQNNGV. V lost 10 bases and J 10 bases, leaving 28 bases between the germline ends. This chain's CDR3 is CAKSLAGTGVALELFF. DNA of the CDR3: TGTGCCAAGAGCTTAGCGGGCACAGGGGTTGCCCTGGAGCTGTTTTTT.

Remarks on this clonotype: The conserved closing phenylalanine or tryptophan is absent in this CDR3, likely reflecting a read error. The DNA is omitted, as the CDR3 cannot be located on it reliably, and the CDR3 follows TCRdb's listing. The chain has TRBV5-5 and TRBJ1-1; the table gives TRBD1 as D, unverified against the DNA. The germline CDR1 and CDR2 sequences are SGHKS and YYEKEE (reference sequence). Inclusive of both ends, the CDR3 amounts to 14 amino acids. The CDR3 loop reads CASTGHVRGTEAFS.

This clonotype occurred a few times. The junction does not match germline at one end; this may be a read error. This chain joins TRBV4-1 and TRBJ2-2, with a weak D call TRBD1 (8 bases). This CDR3 region has 15 residues. Germline CDR1 is MGHRA and CDR2 is YSYEKL. CDR3 bases: TGCGCCAGCAGCCTCGGACAGGGAGGGGCCGGGGAGCTGCTTTTT. The encoded protein is CASSLGQGGAGELLF.

Comments on this clonotype: A much larger clone differs from this one at a single base, so this may be a read error. The rearrangement links TRBV18 to TRBJ2-5, with D perhaps TRBD1 or TRBD2 (5 bases each). CDR1 is KGHSH, CDR2 LQKENI, per germline. CDR3 length: 15 amino acids. CDR3 region: CANSPIGAPQETQYF. Here the CDR3 DNA reads TGTGCCAACTCACCCATCGGGGCGCCCCAAGAGACCCAGTACTTC.

On this clonotype: Its ends do not fully match the called genes, so a read error is possible. The J gene is TRBJ2-2, the V gene TRBV5-1, with D possibly being TRBD1 or TRBD2 (7 bases each). CDR1 and CDR2 (germline): SGHRS, YFSETQ. The CDR3 contains 17 residues. Here the CDR3 DNA reads TGTGCCAGCAGCTTGACCCTGACAGGGAGGGACACCGGGGAGCTGTTTTTT. It is translated as CASSLTLTGRDTGELFF.

In the case of this clonotype: The junction does not match germline at one end; this may be a read error. The chain is built from TRBV4-1 and TRBJ2-5; no reliable D call. The CDR3 length is 15 residues. Germline CDR1 and CDR2: MGHRA and YSYEKL. This CDR3 is CASIQRYQDQETQYF. In DNA form, the CDR3 reads TGCGCCAGCATCCAACGGTACCAGGACCAAGAGACCCAGTACTTC.

To note about this clonotype: A much larger clone differs by one base, so this may be a read error. The chain links TRBV28 to TRBJ2-7; D call uncertain. The CDR3 consists of 12 residues. Trimming took 7 bases from V and 0 from J, leaving 7 bases between them. Germline V gives CDR1 MDHEN, CDR2 SYDVKM. This chain's CDR3 is CASNLGSYEQYF. The CDR3 DNA reads as TGTGCCAGCAATCTAGGCTCCTACGAGCAGTACTTC. Full variable domain (rest looked up from reference TRBV28 and TRBJ2-7): DVKVTQSSRYLVKRTGEKVFLECVQDMDHENMFWYRQDPGLGLRLIYFSYDVKMKEKGDIPEGYSVSREKKERFSLILESASTNQTSMYLCASNLGSYEQYFGPGTRLTVT.

This chain connects TRBV6-1 to TRBJ1-1; D ambiguous. Germline loops: CDR1 MNHNS, CDR2 SASEGT. V was pared by 2 bases and J by 1 base, with 11 bases between. The CDR3 length is 15 residues. CDR3 region: CASSENSLENTEAFF. In DNA form, the CDR3 reads TGTGCCAGCAGTGAAAACAGCCTGGAGAACACTGAAGCTTTCTTT.

This chain connects TRBV5-4 to TRBJ2-7; 9 nucleotides agree with TRBD2. The CDR3 totals 15 residues. Per germline, CDR1 SGHNT and CDR2 YYREEE (reference sequence). CDR3 in DNA: TGTGGCATCAGCGGCGCGGGGGGGCCGTCCTACGAGCAGTACTTC. This translates into CGISGAGGPSYEQYF. Based on the CDR3 plus reference TRBV5-4 and TRBJ2-7, the full variable domain is ETGVTQSPTHLIKTRGQQVTLRCSSQSGHNTVSWYQQALGQGPQFIFQYYREEENGRGNFPPRFSGLQFPNYSSELNVNALELDDSALYLCGISGAGGPSYEQYFGPGTRLTVT.

In regard to this clonotype: A junction end diverges from the germline sequence, so it may reflect a read error. CDR3 in amino acids: CAGSIRTGVLANVLTF. The CDR3 DNA reads as TGTGCCGGTAGTATAAGGACAGGGGTCCTCGCCAACGTCCTGACTTTC. The chain is built from TRBV19 and TRBJ2-6; 9 bases match TRBD1. Germline-derived CDR1 and CDR2 are LNHDA and SQIVND (reference sequence). The CDR3 consists of 16 residues.